This T cell receptor beta chain derives from a study of read filtering for tumor transcriptome and immune sequencing. Study information: R-ISS stage counts were 8 or 9 for I, 16 for II, six or seven for III. Study-level points and caveats: Sorted CD138-negative bone marrow cells were not purified T cells.

The germline V gene encodes CDR1 DFQATT and CDR2 SNEGSKA (reference sequence). There are 14 residues in the CDR3. The germline V and J ends were trimmed by 3 bases and 0 bases, with 10 bases remaining between them. From about 0.4 ug of RNA, a library with molecular barcoded alpha/delta and beta/gamma adaptors was made. TCRdb used MiXCR to reprocess the reads, holding one entry per CDR3 protein. The sample lists over 50,000 distinct CDR3 sequences; roughly 18% were seen once. This clonotype was detected many times. What it binds is unknown. The source of this sequence is a donor aged 40 or over with multiple myeloma. The V call is TRBV20-1, the J call TRBJ2-3; D unclear. Sequenced material: a population of CD138-negative cells sorted from bone marrow. CDR3 bases: TGCAGTGCTAGGGACGTCGCTAGCACAGATACGCAGTATTTT. Translated, it gives CSARDVASTDTQYF.